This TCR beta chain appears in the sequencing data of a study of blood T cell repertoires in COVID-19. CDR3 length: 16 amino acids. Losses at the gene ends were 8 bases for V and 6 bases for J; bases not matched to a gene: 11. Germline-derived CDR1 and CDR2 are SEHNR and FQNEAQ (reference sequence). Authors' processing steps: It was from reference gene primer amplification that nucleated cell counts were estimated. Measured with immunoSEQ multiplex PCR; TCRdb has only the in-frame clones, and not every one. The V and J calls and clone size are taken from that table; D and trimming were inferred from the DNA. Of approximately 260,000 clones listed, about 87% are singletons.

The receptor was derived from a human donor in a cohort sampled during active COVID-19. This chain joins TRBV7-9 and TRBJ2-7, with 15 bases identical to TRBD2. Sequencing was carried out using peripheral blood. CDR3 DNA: TGTGCCAGCCAGGGACAGGCGGGACTAGCGGGAGGCGAGCAGTACTTC. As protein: CASQGQAGLAGGEQYF.